The rows below give T cell receptor beta chains drawn from one sample of a study of vaccination and CD4 T cells after COVID-19. These receptors lack a known antigen. MiXCR, run by TCRdb on the PCR reads, gives a single entry per CDR3 protein. The sample has more than 9,000 distinct CDR3 sequences; 20% to 25% are singletons. This specimen consisted of CD4+ T cells from blood, cultured in vitro, obtained before SARS-CoV-2 vaccination. These TCRs come from a human donor who received a COVID-19 vaccine. The CDR3 runs from the conserved cysteine through the conserved F or W. A D gene is named only where the DNA matches it firmly. A clone size is listed for some rows: how often the clone was seen (once, few, many), or a class if it is expanded.

V gene	J gene	D gene	clone size	CDR3 DNA	CDR3 protein
TRBV19	TRBJ2-7	.	few	TGTGCCAGTAGTTTCCGGGCAGGGGTCTACGAGCAGTACTTC	CASSFRAGVYEQYF
TRBV5-1	TRBJ2-6	.	few	TGCGCCAGCAGCTTCGGTTCTGGGGCCAACGTCCTGACTTTC	CASSFGSGANVLTF
TRBV7-6	TRBJ2-7	TRBD1	.	TGTGCCAGCAGCTCTGAAATCGGGACAGGGTCCCACGAGCAGTACTTC	CASSSEIGTGSHEQYF
TRBV5-1	TRBJ1-1	.	.	TGCGCCAGCAGCTTGGTTGGACAGAATGAAGCTTTCTTT	CASSLVGQNEAFF
TRBV7-9	TRBJ1-6	TRBD1	.	TGTGCCACCAGCCTCGGACAGGGTTATTCACCCCTCCACTTT	CATSLGQGYSPLHF
TRBV6-1	TRBJ2-5	.	.	TGTGCCAGCAGTGTAGCCTTCGACTTGGGAGAGACCCAGTACTTC	CASSVAFDLGETQYF
TRBV25-1	TRBJ1-1	.	.	TGTGCCAGCAGAGACGAGGGCGAGGGGACTGAAGCTTTCTTT	CASRDEGEGTEAFF
TRBV24-1	TRBJ2-5	TRBD2	.	TGTGCCACCAGTGACCCCGGGACTAGCGTAGAGACCCAGTACTTC	CATSDPGTSVETQYF
TRBV5-6	TRBJ2-3	.	.	TGTGCCAGCAGCTTGGCCATGTTGGATACGCAGTATTTT	CASSLAMLDTQYF
TRBV19	TRBJ1-4	TRBD1	.	TGTGCCAGTAGTTTCCGGACAGGCGGGCGAGGACTGTTTTTT	CASSFRTGGRGLFF
TRBV20-1	TRBJ1-1	.	.	TGCAGTGCTAGTGTCAGGGCTGAAGCTTTCTTT	CSASVRAEAFF
TRBV2	TRBJ1-5	.	few	TGTGCCAGCAGAACAGGTTTAGGTCAGCCCCAGCATTTT	CASRTGLGQPQHF
TRBV24-1	TRBJ1-2	.	.	TGTGCCACCAGTGATTTATCCGGTTACACCTTC	CATSDLSGYTF
TRBV20-1	TRBJ2-3	.	few	TGCAGTGCTAGCCCCGGACTCGTTACAGATACGCAGTATTTT	CSASPGLVTDTQYF
TRBV14	TRBJ1-2	.	.	TGTGCCAGCAGCCAAGATCGGGCAGGGAGAACCTATGGCTACACCTTC	CASSQDRAGRTYGYTF
TRBV18	TRBJ2-5	.	.	TGTGCCAGCTCACCAGCGGGGCAGCTCCAAGAGACCCAGTACTTC	CASSPAGQLQETQYF
TRBV2	TRBJ2-7	TRBD2	.	TGTGCCAGCCGACCGACTAGCTCCTCCTACGAGCAGTACTTC	CASRPTSSSYEQYF
TRBV6-4	TRBJ1-2	.	medium-sized	TGTGCCAGCAGTGACTCCTATGGCTACACCTTC	CASSDSYGYTF
TRBV5-1	TRBJ1-6	.	.	TGCGCCAGCACTCCAGGGATCTCCTATAATTCACCCCTCCACTTT	CASTPGISYNSPLHF
TRBV7-2	TRBJ2-7	.	.	TGTGCCAGCAGCCGCAGGGGCAACGAGCAGTACTTC	CASSRRGNEQYF
TRBV2	TRBJ2-2	.	few	TGTGCCAGCAGTGTTACGGGGGCGAACACCGGGGAGCTGTTTTTT	CASSVTGANTGELFF
TRBV10-2	TRBJ1-1	TRBD1	few	TGCGCCAGCAGTGGCCTAGGGGGCATAGCTTTCTTT	CASSGLGGIAFF
TRBV20-1	TRBJ2-4	TRBD2	.	TGCAGTGCTAGACCAGCGGGGGGGAACATTCAGTACTTC	CSARPAGGNIQYF
TRBV6-1	TRBJ2-5	.	few	TGTGCCAGCAGTGAATCGGGACATAATGGGGGGACCCAGTACTTC	CASSESGHNGGTQYF
TRBV7-9	TRBJ2-3	TRBD2	once	TGTGCCAGCAGCTTAGCCCTAAGCCTAGCGGGCACGCAGTATTTT	CASSLALSLAGTQYF
TRBV6-1	TRBJ2-3	.	few	TGTGCCAGCAGAGAAGAAAGGGGCCGAAGCACAGATACGCAGTATTTT	CASREERGRSTDTQYF
TRBV30	TRBJ1-3	.	medium-sized	TGTGCCTGGAGTGTACTGGGTGACGGTGGAAACACCATATATTTT	CAWSVLGDGGNTIYF
TRBV6-5	TRBJ1-1	.	.	TGTGCCAGCAGATACCAACCGGGGGGGGGCAGGAACACTGAAGCTTTCTTT	CASRYQPGGGRNTEAFF
TRBV6-1	TRBJ2-7	.	few	TGTGCCAGCCGGGACCGATTCCTCTCCTACGAGCAGTACTTC	CASRDRFLSYEQYF
TRBV7-9	TRBJ2-3	.	.	TGTGCCAGCAGCTTCGATGGCGGTTACACAGATACGCAGAATTTT	CASSFDGGYTDTQNF
TRBV20-1	TRBJ2-7	.	.	TGCAGTGCCCACGACAGGACCCTCTACGAGCAGTACTTC	CSAHDRTLYEQYF
TRBV6-1	TRBJ1-1	.	once	TGTGCCAGCACTACAAGGTACACGGAAGCAGGATTGGTTGCAGCTTTCTTT	CASTTRYTEAGLVAAFF
TRBV10-3	TRBJ2-3	.	few	TGTGCCATCAGTGTCTCTGATACGCAGTATTTT	CAISVSDTQYF
TRBV5-1	TRBJ2-7	.	.	TGCGCCAGCAGCTTGGCCGAGGGCTCCTACGAGCAGTACTTC	CASSLAEGSYEQYF
TRBV6-5	TRBJ1-1	.	once	TGTGCCAGCAGTTACCCCCCGGCAGGCGCGAGGTCTGAAGCTTTCTTT	CASSYPPAGARSEAFF
TRBV6-1	TRBJ2-4	TRBD2	few	TGTGCCAGCAGCGGGACGGGCGGGGGTGACAAAAACATTCAGTACTTC	CASSGTGGGDKNIQYF
TRBV29-1	TRBJ1-1	.	.	TGCAGCGTTGAAGGCGGACCCCGCCAAGCTTTCTTT	CSVEGGPRQAFF
TRBV6-7	TRBJ1-2	.	.	TGTGCCAGTTCCGGTGGCTACACCTTC	CASSGGYTF
TRBV18	TRBJ2-5	.	few	TGTGCCAGCTCACCACTGGCAGGGGACCAAGAGACCCAGTACTTC	CASSPLAGDQETQYF
TRBV11-2	TRBJ1-6	.	few	TGTGCCAGCAGCTTAGGGGCCGGGTCATCTTATTCACCCCTCCACTTT	CASSLGAGSSYSPLHF
TRBV1	TRBJ2-5	.	.	TGCACCAGCAGCCAAGCTTCTAGCGGGGGGCGGGGGGAGACCCAGTACTTC	CTSSQASSGGRGETQYF
TRBV14	TRBJ1-1	.	.	TGTGCCAGCAGCCAAGTAGGAGGAACTGAAGCTTTCTTT	CASSQVGGTEAFF
TRBV3-1	TRBJ1-5	TRBD1	.	TGTGCCAGCAGCCGAAGTCGTAGGACAGGCCATGGGGATCAGCCCCAGCATTTT	CASSRSRRTGHGDQPQHF
TRBV6-1	TRBJ1-3	.	few	TGTGCCAGCAGCCAACGCAAGGGAAACACCATATATTTT	CASSQRKGNTIYF
TRBV20-1	TRBJ1-2	.	.	TGCAGTGCTAGAGATCGGAGTGGCAGGAACTATGGCTACACCTTC	CSARDRSGRNYGYTF
TRBV7-2	TRBJ2-3	.	few	TGTGCCAGCAGCCGAGGGCCTGGAGATACGCAGTATTTT	CASSRGPGDTQYF
TRBV12-5	TRBJ1-5	.	few	TGTGCTAGTGCTTCCGGGCCTCAGCCCCAGCATTTT	CASASGPQPQHF
TRBV29-1	TRBJ1-2	.	.	TGCAGCGTTAAAGTTCAGGACGGACTCTATGGCTACACCTTC	CSVKVQDGLYGYTF
TRBV5-8	TRBJ1-1	.	.	TGTGCCAGCAGCTTCGGGAACACTGAAGCTTTCTTT	CASSFGNTEAFF
TRBV2	TRBJ2-3	.	few	TGTGCCAGCAACCTACTACAGGGTACAGATACGCAGTATTTT	CASNLLQGTDTQYF
TRBV27	TRBJ2-4	.	.	TGTGCCAGCAGGGAAAGTGAACTAGCCAAAAACATTCAGTACTTC	CASRESELAKNIQYF
TRBV5-1	TRBJ2-7	TRBD1	.	TGCGCCAGCAGTATTCGGGACAGCCTCTCCTACGAGCAGTACTTC	CASSIRDSLSYEQYF
TRBV6-1	TRBJ2-3	TRBD2	.	TGTGCCAGCTTAGCGGGGGAGACGACAGATACGCAGTATTTT	CASLAGETTDTQYF
TRBV19	TRBJ2-7	TRBD1	.	TGTGCCAGTAGCCCTACAGGGGTCTACGAGCAGTACTTC	CASSPTGVYEQYF
TRBV12-3/TRBV12-4	TRBJ2-1	.	few	TGTGCCAGCAGTTTCCGGACAGTTAATGAGCAGTTCTTC	CASSFRTVNEQFF
TRBV20-1	TRBJ2-5	TRBD1	.	TGCAGTGCGGAACAGGGGGCTGGGGAGACCCAGTACTTC	CSAEQGAGETQYF